Listed below are T cell receptor beta chains from one sample, sequenced in a study of OX40 agonist ivuxolimab in advanced cancers. Assay used: immunoSEQ multiplex PCR; TCRdb lists only in-frame clones, some missing. The top ten clones hold roughly 1% of a sample with around 150,000 clones, roughly 91% of them seen once. The sample here was CD4+ or CD8+ T cells sorted from blood, taken in a trial of the OX40 agonist ivuxolimab. The receptors stem from an adult with an advanced solid tumor such as melanoma, head and neck, liver or kidney cancer. The CDR3 runs from the conserved cysteine through the conserved F or W. The order of the fields is V gene, J gene, CDR3 protein.

V gene: TRBV6-1
J gene: TRBJ2-2
CDR3 protein: CASSEPGQGFGELFF

V gene: TRBV5-4
J gene: TRBJ2-5
CDR3 protein: CASSQGLGQAETQYF

V gene: TRBV6-1
J gene: TRBJ1-1
CDR3 protein: CASRPDSGAFF

V gene: TRBV28
J gene: TRBJ2-4
CDR3 protein: CASSPGTGALAKNIQYF

V gene: TRBV5-1
J gene: TRBJ2-3
CDR3 protein: CASSSTTSGGYTDTQYF

V gene: TRBV5-1
J gene: TRBJ1-4
CDR3 protein: CASSLAEGEKLFF

V gene: TRBV2
J gene: TRBJ2-4
CDR3 protein: CASNRDNPFASIQYF

V gene: TRBV23-1
J gene: TRBJ1-5
CDR3 protein: CASSQFSGDRGLQPQHF

V gene: TRBV5-1
J gene: TRBJ1-1
CDR3 protein: CASSFGAMNTEAFF

V gene: TRBV6-5
J gene: TRBJ2-5
CDR3 protein: CAISVRDRGAQYF

V gene: TRBV9
J gene: TRBJ1-1
CDR3 protein: CASSSNKGAGYYTEAFF

V gene: TRBV15
J gene: TRBJ1-1
CDR3 protein: CATSRSLSGDIMNTEAFF

V gene: TRBV5-4
J gene: TRBJ2-5
CDR3 protein: CASSSKTSAQETQYF

V gene: TRBV19
J gene: TRBJ1-3
CDR3 protein: CASSWSGGNTIYF

V gene: TRBV5-6
J gene: TRBJ1-5
CDR3 protein: CASSLVGASNQPQHF

V gene: TRBV27
J gene: TRBJ1-2
CDR3 protein: CASSLSSGQGSGYTF

V gene: TRBV2
J gene: TRBJ1-3
CDR3 protein: CASSVGGEGNTIYF

V gene: TRBV27
J gene: TRBJ2-7
CDR3 protein: CASSLGRGGTGTVHEQYF

V gene: TRBV10-3
J gene: TRBJ1-4
CDR3 protein: CAISGGQGQSNEKLFF

V gene: TRBV5-1
J gene: TRBJ1-4
CDR3 protein: CASSSGQGDEKLFF

V gene: TRBV19
J gene: TRBJ2-1
CDR3 protein: CASSIFASGVRRERNEQFF

V gene: TRBV7-2
J gene: TRBJ1-2
CDR3 protein: CASSPNRVSNYGYTF

V gene: TRBV7-2
J gene: TRBJ2-7
CDR3 protein: CASRVGRAGYEQYF

V gene: TRBV7-2
J gene: TRBJ1-4
CDR3 protein: CASSPERGSEANEKLFF

V gene: TRBV6-6
J gene: TRBJ2-7
CDR3 protein: CASSYWRGAYEQYF

V gene: TRBV6-5
J gene: TRBJ1-6
CDR3 protein: CASSSVGSGLNSPLHF

V gene: TRBV7-2
J gene: TRBJ2-3
CDR3 protein: CASSLIGTDTQYF

V gene: TRBV11-2
J gene: TRBJ2-7
CDR3 protein: CASSLDRGHPYEQYF

V gene: TRBV5-1
J gene: TRBJ1-3
CDR3 protein: CASSWRGDSGNTIYF

V gene: TRBV4-3
J gene: TRBJ1-2
CDR3 protein: CASSQTTTGMGYGYTF

V gene: TRBV14
J gene: TRBJ1-2
CDR3 protein: CASSQGIYPYGYTF

V gene: TRBV5-1
J gene: TRBJ1-2
CDR3 protein: CASSLAQGGLNGYTF

V gene: TRBV28
J gene: TRBJ2-7
CDR3 protein: CASSAIFGTSSYEQYF

V gene: TRBV7-2
J gene: TRBJ1-5
CDR3 protein: CASSSRQGNQPQHF

V gene: TRBV19
J gene: TRBJ2-1
CDR3 protein: CASSIQDRVNEQFF

V gene: TRBV28
J gene: TRBJ2-7
CDR3 protein: CASTEEQGGYEQYF

V gene: TRBV10-3
J gene: TRBJ2-1
CDR3 protein: CAISEAGPGGGQGPNEQFF

V gene: TRBV20-1
J gene: TRBJ1-4
CDR3 protein: CSAQGAEKLFF

V gene: TRBV2
J gene: TRBJ1-1
CDR3 protein: CASRLDLANTEAFF

V gene: TRBV2
J gene: TRBJ2-7
CDR3 protein: CASTMTGSTYEQYF

V gene: TRBV4-2
J gene: TRBJ2-7
CDR3 protein: CASSKTGHGWSYEQYF

V gene: TRBV7-2
J gene: TRBJ1-5
CDR3 protein: CASEDDNQPQHF

V gene: TRBV5-1
J gene: TRBJ1-4
CDR3 protein: CASRPGQGSEKLFF

V gene: TRBV2
J gene: TRBJ1-1
CDR3 protein: CASSEEGWAEAFF

V gene: TRBV5-1
J gene: TRBJ2-7
CDR3 protein: CASSLVQGTHEQYF

V gene: TRBV7-2
J gene: TRBJ2-7
CDR3 protein: CASSPVPSGRAREQYF

V gene: TRBV10-3
J gene: TRBJ1-6
CDR3 protein: CAISEGGSRSPLHF

V gene: TRBV6-6
J gene: TRBJ2-6
CDR3 protein: CASSRDGSGANVLTF

V gene: TRBV7-2
J gene: TRBJ1-4
CDR3 protein: CASSRGHLNEKLFF

V gene: TRBV5-4
J gene: TRBJ2-7
CDR3 protein: CASSPTAGQGDEQYF

V gene: TRBV9
J gene: TRBJ2-1
CDR3 protein: CASSDAGAPYNEQFF

V gene: TRBV5-1
J gene: TRBJ1-4
CDR3 protein: CASSSRRSLTPNEKLFF

V gene: TRBV5-6
J gene: TRBJ2-1
CDR3 protein: CASSLVWDSYNEQFF